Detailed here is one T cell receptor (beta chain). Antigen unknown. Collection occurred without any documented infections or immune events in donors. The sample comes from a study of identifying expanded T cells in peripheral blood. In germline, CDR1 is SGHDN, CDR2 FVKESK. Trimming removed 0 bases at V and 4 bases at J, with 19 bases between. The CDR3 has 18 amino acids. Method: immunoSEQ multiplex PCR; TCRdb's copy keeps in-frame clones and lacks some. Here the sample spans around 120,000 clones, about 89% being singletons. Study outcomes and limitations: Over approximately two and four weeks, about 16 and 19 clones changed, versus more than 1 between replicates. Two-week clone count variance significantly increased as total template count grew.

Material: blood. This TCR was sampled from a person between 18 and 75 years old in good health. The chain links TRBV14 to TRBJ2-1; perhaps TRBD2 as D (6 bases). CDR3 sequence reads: CASSQDADRGIVYNEQFF. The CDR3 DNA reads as TGTGCCAGCAGCCAAGATGCCGACCGCGGGATAGTATACAATGAGCAGTTCTTC.